The 10 T cell receptor beta chains given below trace back to one sample, sequenced in a study of shared clonotypes between healthy human individuals. Data came from immunoSEQ multiplex PCR; TCRdb stores just in-frame clones and leaves some out. The table has just over 2,000,000 clones, about 95% seen once. As defined, naive CD8 cells were CD45RO-negative and positively selected for CCR7, with terminally differentiated effector memory CD45RA+ cells excluded. Input material: naive CD8+ T cells sorted from blood. These receptors all stem from a man aged 18-30 years in good health.

The chain has TRBV4-3 and TRBJ2-7; 7 bases line up with TRBD2. Germline assignment: CDR1 LGHNA and CDR2 YSLEER. Germline trimming cut 0 bases from V and 4 bases from J; bases unmatched to any gene: 9. The CDR3 has 16 residues. The CDR3: CASSQDGLGEGYEQYF. CDR3 nucleotides: TGCGCCAGCAGCCAAGATGGACTAGGGGAGGGGTACGAGCAGTACTTC.

This rearrangement joins TRBV29-1 to TRBJ2-2; tentatively, D is TRBD2 (6 bases). The CDR3 is 16 residues long. The V end lost 7 bases, the J end lost 2 bases, and 20 bases lay between the germline ends. Germline loops: CDR1 SQVTM, CDR2 ANQGSEA. The CDR3 reads CSAVPQEGSNTGELFF. The DNA for the CDR3 is TGCAGCGCCGTTCCCCAGGAGGGGAGTAACACCGGGGAGCTGTTTTTT.

The chain links TRBV7-8 to TRBJ1-2; D is unresolved. The V gene lost 2 bases and the J gene lost 0 bases, with 4 bases spanning the gap. Germline CDR1 SGHVS, CDR2 FQNEAQ. CDR3 size: 13 residues. CDR3 DNA sequence: TGTGCCAGCAGCTTAATGACTAACTATGGCTACACCTTC. Its protein product is CASSLMTNYGYTF.

For this clone: The same CDR3 also results from other DNA sequences found in this sample. The chain is built from TRBV4-1 and TRBJ2-7, with 7 bases identical to TRBD1. J lost 2 bases, V lost 4 bases, and 5 bases had no gene match. The CDR3 totals 14 residues. Germline lookup yields CDR1 MGHRA and CDR2 YSYEKL. The CDR3 reads CASSLTGTAYEQYF. The CDR3, as DNA: TGCGCCAGCAGCCTTACCGGGACAGCCTACGAGCAGTACTTC.

The chain carries TRBV29-1 and TRBJ2-6; 9 bases are shared with TRBD1. CDR1 SQVTM and CDR2 ANQGSEA come from the germline V gene. V gave up 7 bases and J gave up 0 bases; unmatched junction bases: 7. This CDR3 region has 16 residues. The CDR3 nucleotides are TGCAGCGGGTGGACAGGGGATTACTCTGGGGCCAACGTCCTGACTTTC. This sequence encodes CSGWTGDYSGANVLTF.

The genes are TRBV4-1 and TRBJ1-4; possibly TRBD1 for D (6 bases). V shed 0 bases and J shed 4 bases, with 6 bases lying between them. CDR1 and CDR2 (germline): MGHRA, YSYEKL. The CDR3 spans 14 residues. The CDR3 loop is CASSQDRGNEKLFF. DNA of the CDR3: TGCGCCAGCAGCCAAGACAGGGGTAATGAAAAACTGTTTTTT.

The V and J genes are TRBV6-6 and TRBJ1-4, with TRBD1 as a possible D gene (6 bases). This CDR3 has 15 amino acids. Between the trimmed V and J ends, which lost 5 bases and 5 bases, there was a span of 15 bases. The germline gives CDR1 MNHNY, CDR2 SVGAGI (reference sequence). The CDR3 sequence: CASSGGAGWNEKLFF. CDR3 coding DNA: TGTGCCAGCAGTGGGGGGGCAGGGTGGAATGAAAAACTGTTTTTT.

This chain connects TRBV2 to TRBJ2-3, with 7 bases that match TRBD1. Looked up from germline, CDR1 is SNHLY and CDR2 is FYNNEI. This CDR3 has 14 residues. Germline trimming cut 8 bases from V and 0 bases from J; bases unmatched to any gene: 5. The CDR3 protein is CASVGTASTDTQYF. For the CDR3, the DNA is TGTGCCAGCGTTGGGACAGCTAGCACAGATACGCAGTATTTT.

This chain joins TRBV6-1 and TRBJ1-2; D gene unclear. V lost 6 bases and J 6 bases, leaving 11 bases between the germline ends. This CDR3 comprises 12 residues. From germline, CDR1 is MNHNS and CDR2 SASEGT. The CDR3 DNA follows: TGTGCCAGCAGGGACCTGTTGCATGGCTACACCTTC. Its translation is CASRDLLHGYTF.

Turning to this clone: Germline and junction disagree at one end, which may indicate a read error. This chain uses TRBV30 with TRBJ1-1; D is perhaps TRBD1 (5 bases). The CDR3 sequence is 13 residues long. Germline V gives CDR1 GTSNPN, CDR2 SVGIG (reference sequence). The CDR3 loop reads CAWGVGEDTEAFF. CDR3 coding DNA: TGTGCCTGGGGTGTGGGGGAGGACACTGAAGCTTTCTTT.